This is a list of T cell receptor beta chains from one sample in a study of T cell clonotyping in hematopoietic cell transplantation. Only in-frame clones appear in the TCRdb table, and some are missing; sequencing was by immunoSEQ multiplex PCR. The sample comprises roughly 30,000 clones, around 90% of which are singletons, and about 11% rests with the top ten. The sample in question was PBMCs, obtained 100 days after allogeneic stem cell transplant. All receptors come from a female patient aged 50-59 years who had an allogeneic stem cell transplant from a related donor, so the T cells may come from the graft donor. Some clones in this sample may be carry-over from other donors' samples. The CDR3 runs from the conserved cysteine through the conserved F or W. The D gene is left open where the match is weak. Clone size is stated in some rows and not others, as once, few, many or a class when expanded.

V gene	D gene	clone size	J gene	CDR3 protein	CDR3 DNA
TRBV9	TRBD2	once	TRBJ2-3	CASSSYSGGASDTQYF	TGTGCCAGCAGCTCTTATAGCGGGGGGGCTTCAGATACGCAGTATTTT
TRBV5-5	TRBD1	-	TRBJ1-2	CASSLGQGVALDGYTF	TGTGCCAGCAGCTTAGGACAGGGGGTAGCTTTGGATGGCTACACCTTC
TRBV2	-	-	TRBJ2-7	CASSVVGNYEQYF	TGTGCCAGCAGTGTTGTCGGGAACTACGAGCAGTACTTC
TRBV6-5	TRBD1	-	TRBJ2-7	CASSDRVEQYF	TGTGCCAGCAGTGACAGGGTTGAGCAGTACTTC
TRBV30	TRBD2	once	TRBJ2-1	CAWSPMQLGGNEQFF	TGTGCCTGGAGTCCAATGCAACTGGGGGGGAATGAGCAGTTCTTC
TRBV7-9	-	few	TRBJ1-1	CASSLSRLNTEAFF	TGTGCCAGCAGCTTATCGCGCCTGAACACTGAAGCTTTCTTT
TRBV6-1	TRBD1	-	TRBJ1-1	CASRLTGRETEAFF	TGTGCCAGCAGATTGACAGGGAGGGAGACTGAAGCTTTCTTT
TRBV29-1	-	-	TRBJ2-3	CSVVGSTDTQYF	TGCAGCGTTGTAGGGAGCACAGATACGCAGTATTTT
TRBV2	TRBD2	-	TRBJ2-1	CASSGLAGSYNEQFF	TGTGCCAGCAGTGGGCTAGCGGGATCCTACAATGAGCAGTTCTTC
TRBV5-4	TRBD2	-	TRBJ2-3	CASSLRLAGVNDRRDTQYF	TGTGCCAGCAGCTTGAGGCTAGCGGGGGTTAATGACAGGAGGGATACGCAGTATTTT
TRBV5-6	-	-	TRBJ2-4	CASSLTLLAKNIQYF	TGTGCCAGCAGCTTGACTCTTTTAGCCAAAAACATTCAGTACTTC
TRBV29-1	-	-	TRBJ2-3	CSVNREAPDTQYF	TGCAGCGTAAACAGGGAGGCCCCAGATACGCAGTATTTT
TRBV29-1	-	-	TRBJ1-1	CSVVRSTLQAFF	TGCAGCGTCGTTCGATCTACCCTGCAAGCTTTCTTT
TRBV14	-	-	TRBJ1-5	CASSLQRSYSNQPQHF	TGTGCCAGCAGCCTACAGAGGTCATATAGCAATCAGCCCCAGCATTTT
TRBV7-6	-	-	TRBJ2-5	CASSLYQETQYF	TGTGCCAGCAGCTTGTACCAAGAGACCCAGTACTTC
TRBV7-7	TRBD1	-	TRBJ2-2	CASSIRQGNTGELFF	TGTGCCAGCAGCATCCGACAGGGGAACACCGGGGAGCTGTTTTTT
TRBV5-5	-	-	TRBJ1-1	CASSLFEGGTEAFF	TGTGCCAGCAGCTTGTTTGAGGGAGGTACTGAAGCTTTCTTT
TRBV2	TRBD1	-	TRBJ2-1	CASSQGDEQFF	TGTGCCAGCAGTCAGGGGGATGAGCAGTTCTTC
TRBV10-2	-	-	TRBJ2-1	CASSESTGSYNEQFF	TGCGCCAGCAGTGAGTCCACCGGCTCCTACAATGAGCAGTTCTTC
TRBV27	-	-	TRBJ1-6	CASTGTAFSPLHF	TGTGCCAGCACTGGGACGGCATTTTCACCCCTCCACTTT
TRBV27	TRBD2	once	TRBJ2-5	CASSLLAGVLETQYF	TGTGCCAGCAGTTTGCTAGCGGGGGTCTTGGAGACCCAGTACTTC
TRBV5-5	-	-	TRBJ2-7	CASSLAETAYLYEQYF	TGTGCCAGCAGCTTGGCCGAAACAGCCTACCTCTACGAGCAGTACTTC
TRBV30	-	once	TRBJ2-4	CAWRTGKNIQYF	TGTGCCTGGAGAACGGGCAAAAACATTCAGTACTTC
TRBV5-1	-	-	TRBJ1-1	CASSLLAKNTEAFF	TGCGCCAGCAGCTTGCTGGCGAAGAACACTGAAGCTTTCTTT
TRBV30	TRBD1	once	TRBJ1-6	CAWDRGYSPLHF	TGTGCCTGGGACAGGGGTTATTCACCCCTCCACTTT
TRBV6-6	-	-	TRBJ1-4	CASSVKGQKLFF	TGTGCCAGCAGTGTGAAAGGTCAGAAACTGTTTTTT
TRBV7-2	-	-	TRBJ2-1	CASTLRGNNEQFF	TGTGCCAGCACCTTGCGGGGAAATAATGAGCAGTTCTTC
TRBV11-2	-	-	TRBJ2-5	CASSSSSLITQYF	TGTGCCAGCAGCTCGTCCAGTCTCATCACCCAGTACTTC
TRBV6-5	-	-	TRBJ2-6	CASSYQGPGANVLTF	TGTGCCAGCAGTTACCAGGGTCCTGGGGCCAACGTCCTGACTTTC
TRBV11-2	TRBD2	-	TRBJ2-2	CASSHTGRGGGTGELFF	TGTGCCAGCAGCCACACGGGGCGGGGGGGCGGCACCGGGGAGCTGTTTTTT
TRBV5-6	-	-	TRBJ2-1	CASSLLGPLGDNEQFF	TGTGCCAGCAGCTTGCTGGGCCCCCTCGGGGACAATGAGCAGTTCTTC
TRBV29-1	TRBD1	once	TRBJ1-2	CSALLQGASGYGYTF	TGCAGCGCCCTATTACAGGGGGCGTCGGGCTATGGCTACACCTTC
TRBV9	TRBD1	-	TRBJ2-2	CASSVHGTEYTGELFF	TGTGCCAGCAGCGTACACGGGACAGAGTACACCGGGGAGCTGTTTTTT
TRBV6-6	-	-	TRBJ1-3	CASSYPATNSGNTIYF	TGTGCCAGCAGTTACCCTGCCACAAACTCTGGAAACACCATATATTTT
TRBV30	-	few	TRBJ1-2	CAWSVPGNYGYTF	TGTGCCTGGAGTGTACCAGGAAACTATGGCTACACCTTC
TRBV5-1	-	-	TRBJ2-7	CASSLNAGSLYEQYF	TGCGCCAGCAGCTTGAATGCGGGGTCCCTTTACGAGCAGTACTTC
TRBV6-6	-	-	TRBJ2-7	CASSLGLLSYEQYF	TGTGCCAGCAGCTTAGGACTTCTTTCCTACGAGCAGTACTTC
TRBV7-3	-	-	TRBJ2-2	CASSPRGGGAGELFF	TGTGCCAGCAGCCCTAGGGGGGGCGGGGCTGGGGAGCTGTTTTTT
TRBV5-4	-	once	TRBJ1-2	CASSFGDRDYGYTF	TGTGCCAGCAGCTTCGGAGATCGGGACTATGGCTACACCTTC
TRBV6-5	TRBD1	once	TRBJ1-2	CASRRQGAFGYTF	TGTGCCAGCAGACGACAGGGGGCCTTTGGCTACACCTTC
TRBV7-6	-	-	TRBJ2-3	CASSAAGADTQYF	TGTGCCAGCAGCGCCGCAGGGGCAGATACGCAGTATTTT
TRBV5-1	-	-	TRBJ1-2	CASSFSGGYDGYTF	TGCGCCAGCAGCTTCTCCGGAGGATACGATGGCTACACCTTC
TRBV5-1	-	-	TRBJ2-5	CASSLAQETQYF	TGCGCCAGCAGCTTGGCCCAAGAGACCCAGTACTTC
TRBV7-9	-	-	TRBJ1-2	CASSPGGDYGYTF	TGTGCCAGTTCCCCGGGGGGAGACTATGGCTACACCTTC
TRBV7-9	-	-	TRBJ2-7	CASSRGYEQYF	TGTGCCAGCAGCCGAGGGTACGAGCAGTACTTC
TRBV27	-	-	TRBJ2-7	CASSLYGLGYEQYF	TGTGCCAGCAGTTTATATGGGTTAGGCTACGAGCAGTACTTC
TRBV6-5	TRBD1	-	TRBJ1-2	CASSSIGTDTGYGYTF	TGTGCCAGCAGTTCCATCGGGACAGATACCGGCTATGGCTACACCTTC
TRBV2	TRBD1	-	TRBJ1-5	CAGQVERDQPQHF	TGTGCCGGACAGGTAGAAAGAGATCAGCCCCAGCATTTT
TRBV14	-	-	TRBJ1-2	CASSQEWGYGYTF	TGTGCCAGCAGCCAAGAATGGGGGTATGGCTACACCTTC
TRBV9	-	-	TRBJ2-2	CASSVSGNTGELFF	TGTGCCAGCAGCGTCAGCGGGAACACCGGGGAGCTGTTTTTT
TRBV5-1	-	-	TRBJ1-1	CASSLAPSMNTEAFF	TGCGCCAGCAGCTTGGCTCCGAGCATGAACACTGAAGCTTTCTTT
TRBV7-2	-	-	TRBJ1-5	CASSPRTGINQPQHF	TGTGCCAGCAGCCCTCGGACGGGAATCAATCAGCCCCAGCATTTT
TRBV2	TRBD2	-	TRBJ2-2	CASRAGTSYGELFF	TGTGCCAGCAGAGCCGGGACTAGTTACGGGGAGCTGTTTTTT
TRBV5-1	-	-	TRBJ2-7	CASRKYEAEQYF	TGCGCCAGCAGGAAATATGAGGCCGAGCAGTACTTC
TRBV19	TRBD2	-	TRBJ2-7	CATGTTLEQYF	TGTGCCACAGGGACTACCCTTGAGCAGTACTTC
TRBV4-2	-	-	TRBJ1-1	CASSQDRGDTEAFF	TGTGCCAGCAGCCAAGATAGAGGGGACACTGAAGCTTTCTTT
TRBV6-5	-	-	TRBJ1-5	CASSPTGATWQPQHF	TGTGCCAGCAGTCCAACAGGCGCAACGTGGCAGCCCCAGCATTTT
TRBV19	TRBD2	-	TRBJ2-3	CASSTSSGDTDTQYF	TGTGCCAGTAGTACATCTAGCGGAGACACAGATACGCAGTATTTT